This T cell receptor (beta chain) was found in a study of blood T cells in healthy people across ages. Study in general: Using template switching, researchers captured about one barcoded beta molecule for each two T cells. Study conclusions and caveats: TCR beta diversity per million T cells fell roughly linearly with age.

With regard to this clonotype: Its antigen is unknown.

CDR3 length: 14 residues. Deletions cut 5 bases from V and 7 bases from J, with 15 bases between. The V gene's germline CDR1 is MNHNS and CDR2 SASEGT. Each sample gave at least 6.5 million isolated PBMCs. It was with a sample-barcoded 5' primer and a J-beta primer mix that a second PCR of roughly 6 to 12 cycles was run. Researchers report that a template-switch adaptor with 12 random nucleotides tagged each cDNA molecule. TCRdb ran MiXCR on the 5' RACE reads and lists one entry per CDR3 protein. The sample records fewer than 2,000,000 distinct CDR3 sequences, roughly a third being singletons. Sequencing was done on a sample of blood. The origin of this receptor is a woman aged 25 to 45 in good health. The chain has TRBV6-1 and TRBJ1-5; maybe TRBD1 (6 bases). The CDR3 DNA is TGTGCCAGCAGTAGAGGGGGTCTCAACCAGCCCCAGCATTTT. The encoded protein is CASSRGGLNQPQHF.